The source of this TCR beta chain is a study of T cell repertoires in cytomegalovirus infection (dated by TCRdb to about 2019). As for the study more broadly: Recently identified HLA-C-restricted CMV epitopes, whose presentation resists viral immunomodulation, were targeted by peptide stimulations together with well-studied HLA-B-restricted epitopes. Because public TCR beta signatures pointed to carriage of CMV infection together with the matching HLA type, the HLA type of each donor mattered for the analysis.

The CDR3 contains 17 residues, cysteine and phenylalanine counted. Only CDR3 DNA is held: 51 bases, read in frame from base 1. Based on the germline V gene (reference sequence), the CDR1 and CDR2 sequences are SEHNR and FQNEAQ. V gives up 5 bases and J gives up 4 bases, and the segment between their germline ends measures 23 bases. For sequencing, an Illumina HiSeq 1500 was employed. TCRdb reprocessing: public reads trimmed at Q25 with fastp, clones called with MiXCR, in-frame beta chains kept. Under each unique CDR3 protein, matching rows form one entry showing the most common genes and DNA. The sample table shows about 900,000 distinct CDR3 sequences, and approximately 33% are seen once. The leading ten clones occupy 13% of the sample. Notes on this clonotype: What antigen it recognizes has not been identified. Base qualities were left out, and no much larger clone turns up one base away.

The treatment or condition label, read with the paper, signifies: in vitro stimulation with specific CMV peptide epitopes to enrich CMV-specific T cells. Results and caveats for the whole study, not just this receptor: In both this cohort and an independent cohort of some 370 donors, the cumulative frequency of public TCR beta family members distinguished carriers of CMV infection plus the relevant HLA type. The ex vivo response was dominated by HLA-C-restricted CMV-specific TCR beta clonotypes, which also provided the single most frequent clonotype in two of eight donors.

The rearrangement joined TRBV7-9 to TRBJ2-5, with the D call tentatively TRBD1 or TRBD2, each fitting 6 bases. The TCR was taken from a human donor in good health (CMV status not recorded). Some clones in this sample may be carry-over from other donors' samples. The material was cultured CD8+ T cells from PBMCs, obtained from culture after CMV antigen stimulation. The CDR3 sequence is CASSPETTGFGGETQYF. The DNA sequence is TGTGCCAGCAGCCCGGAGACGACAGGTTTCGGGGGAGAGACCCAGTACTTC. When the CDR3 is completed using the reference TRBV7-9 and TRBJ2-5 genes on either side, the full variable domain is DTGVSQNPRHKITKRGQNVTFRCDPISEHNRLYWYRQTLGQGPEFLTYFQNEAQLEKSRLLSDRFSAERPKGSFSTLEIQRTEQGDSAMYLCASSPETTGFGGETQYFGPGTRLLVL.